Listed here is a single T cell receptor (beta chain). The sample comes from a study of blood T cell repertoires in COVID-19. The overall study: There were acute and convalescent COVID-19 samples, and they came from the United States, Italy and Spain. PBMCs, B-cell-depleted T cells, or T cells were the source of the cDNA or gDNA that made up the material.

Per the study methods: How many nucleated cells were present was estimated from reference gene primer amplification. The data were produced by immunoSEQ multiplex PCR, yet TCRdb's version contains in-frame clones alone and is incomplete. The V and J calls and clone size were taken over from that table, and D and trimming were inferred from the DNA. This table has about 83,000 clones, around nine tenths appearing once. Material for sequencing was peripheral blood. The receptor's source is a man between 60 and 75 years old with acute or convalescent COVID-19.

CDR3 DNA sequence: TGTGCCAGCAATGGGGGGGCCGCTGAAGCTTTCTTT. Its translation: CASNGGAAEAFF. The chain carries TRBV11-2 and TRBJ1-1; D possibly corresponds to TRBD1 (6 bases). This CDR3 has 12 residues. V was trimmed by 7 bases and J by 6 bases, leaving 12 bases between them. Germline loops: CDR1 SGHAT, CDR2 FQNNGV.